This TCR beta chain was obtained from a study of memory CD4+ T cells and cytomegalovirus serostatus. TCRdb keeps only in-frame clones here, not all; method: immunoSEQ multiplex PCR. The data contain tens of thousands of clones, around 78% of them singletons. The germline V and J ends were trimmed by 0 bases and 2 bases, with 7 bases remaining between them. The length of the CDR3 is 14 residues. The germline gives CDR1 ENHRY, CDR2 SYGVKD. Single viable CD3+CD4+CD8-CD45RO+ cells were sorted as the memory CD4+ T cells. The specimen sequenced was memory CD4+ T cells from blood. The V gene is TRBV10-3, the J gene TRBJ2-5; no firm D call. This TCR was sampled from an adult in good health and CMV-seronegative. CDR3 bases: TGTGCCATCAGTGAGTCTTACCTGCAAGAGACCCAGTACTTC. This gives the protein CAISESYLQETQYF.